Below, 5 T cell receptor beta chains from the same sample are listed, as sequenced in a study of tumor and adjacent non-tumor tissue in lung cancer. TCRbeta libraries were built with three rounds of nested PCR, modified from ARM-PCR. A single record per CDR3 protein comes from TCRdb applying MiXCR to the multiplex PCR reads. The table lists 50,000 or so distinct CDR3 sequences, roughly 69% of them singletons. The template was RNA from unsorted bulk tissue. This non-tumor lung sample came from over 3 cm beyond the tumor edge. The sample consisted of distant non-tumor lung tissue. The receptors originated from a woman aged 60-75 years with non-small cell lung cancer.

Judged by abundance, this clonotype is medium-sized. This chain's CDR3 is CASSLDPQGEKYF. For the CDR3, the DNA is TGTGCCAGCAGCTTAGATCCACAGGGAGAAAAGTATTTT. The chain joins TRBV11-2 to TRBJ2-3; possible D gene TRBD1, 6 bases. CDR1 SGHAT and CDR2 FQNNGV come from the germline V gene. This CDR3 region has 13 residues. The germline V and J ends were trimmed by 0 bases and 13 bases, with 14 bases remaining between them.

To note about this clonotype: This clone may be a read error of a much larger clone one base away. The chain couples TRBV7-8 to TRBJ2-2, with D perhaps matching TRBD2 (5 bases). The length of the CDR3 is 14 residues. The germline CDR1 and CDR2 sequences are SGHVS and FQNEAQ. The CDR3 DNA reads TGTGCCAGCAGATTAGCGTCTAGGGCCGGGGAGCTGTTTTTT. It translates to CASRLASRAGELFF.

The chain employs TRBV29-1 and TRBJ2-5, with TRBD1 as a possible D gene (6 bases). TRBJ2-7 matches the DNA end more closely, so the J call is doubtful. The CDR3 loop spans 12 amino acids. CDR1 is SQVTM and CDR2 is ANQGSEA in the germline V gene. CDR3 sequence: CRTGGGINEQYF. In DNA form, the CDR3 reads TGCAGGACAGGTGGGGGAATCAACGAGCAGTACTTC.

Worth noting for this clonotype: The final CDR3 position lacks the conserved phenylalanine or tryptophan, pointing to a likely read error. The V gene is TRBV4-1, the J gene TRBJ2-7; TRBD2 might be the D (6 bases). This CDR3 comprises 15 residues. Looked up from germline, CDR1 is MGHRA and CDR2 is YSYEKL. CDR3 bases: TGCACCAGCAGCCCCTTCCCTAGCGACCTCTACGAGCAGTACTCC. Protein: CTSSPFPSDLYEQYS.

Regarding this clonotype: This CDR3 fails to terminate in the conserved phenylalanine or tryptophan, so it likely reflects a read error. The V and J genes are TRBV6-5 and TRBJ2-5; D assignment may be TRBD1 or TRBD2 (5 bases each). CDR1 and CDR2 (germline): MNHEY, SVGAGI. The CDR3 extends over 14 amino acids. The DNA for the CDR3 is TGTGCCAGCAATGCCCAGGGAGAGGAAGAAACCCAGTACCTC. It is translated as CASNAQGEEETQYL.